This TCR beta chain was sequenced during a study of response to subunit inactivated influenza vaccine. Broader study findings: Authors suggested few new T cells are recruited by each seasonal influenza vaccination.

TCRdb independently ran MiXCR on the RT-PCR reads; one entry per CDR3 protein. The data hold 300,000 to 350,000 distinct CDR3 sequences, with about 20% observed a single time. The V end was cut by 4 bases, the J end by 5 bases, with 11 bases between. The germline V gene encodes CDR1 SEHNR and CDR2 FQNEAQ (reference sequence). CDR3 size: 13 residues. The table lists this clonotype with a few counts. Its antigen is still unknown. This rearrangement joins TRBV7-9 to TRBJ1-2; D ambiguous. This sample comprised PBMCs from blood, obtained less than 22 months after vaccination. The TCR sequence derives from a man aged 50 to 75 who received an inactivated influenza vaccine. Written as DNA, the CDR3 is TGTGCCAGCAGCTCCCGAGGGCCTTATGGCTACACCTTC. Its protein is CASSSRGPYGYTF.